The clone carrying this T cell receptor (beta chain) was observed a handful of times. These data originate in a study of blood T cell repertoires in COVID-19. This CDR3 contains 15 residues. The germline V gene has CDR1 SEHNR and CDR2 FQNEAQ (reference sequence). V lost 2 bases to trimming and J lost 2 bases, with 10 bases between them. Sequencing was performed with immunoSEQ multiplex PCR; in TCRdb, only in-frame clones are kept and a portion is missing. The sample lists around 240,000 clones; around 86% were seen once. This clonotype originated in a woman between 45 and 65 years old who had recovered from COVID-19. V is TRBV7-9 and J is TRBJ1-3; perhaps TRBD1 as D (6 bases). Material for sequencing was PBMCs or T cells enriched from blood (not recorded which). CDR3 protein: CASSLSGQTGNTIYF. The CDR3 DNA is TGTGCCAGCAGCTTAAGCGGACAGACTGGAAACACCATATATTTT.